A selection of T cell receptor beta chains follows, all from one sample in a study of T-cell memory formation after mild COVID-19. TCRdb re-called the 5' RACE reads with MiXCR, one entry per CDR3 protein. The sample consists of some 250,000 distinct CDR3 sequences, about 20% of them appearing once. The sample consisted of PBMCs or a T cell subset sorted from them (not recorded which). The source of these receptors is a man between 18 and 35 years old who had mild COVID-19 (a few samples of this study predate the infection). Cell type and time point are not known. Each CDR3 is given without its conserved first and last residue. The order of the fields is V gene, J gene, CDR3 protein.

TRBV7-2	TRBJ2-3	ASSFLGAATDTQY
TRBV29-1	TRBJ1-2	SVEDRAAYGYT
TRBV6-2/TRBV6-3	TRBJ2-1	ASSYSGRGNEQF
TRBV6-6	TRBJ1-5	ASRWGAGSNQPQH
TRBV27	TRBJ2-7	ASSPHSGAIYEQY
TRBV7-8	TRBJ1-1	ASSTRTGNEAF
TRBV5-1	TRBJ1-1	ASSLEGRTEAF
TRBV27	TRBJ2-5	ASSLSWGDQTQY
TRBV5-1	TRBJ1-1	ASPGEPAF
TRBV7-9	TRBJ2-1	ASSLADPYNEQF
TRBV2	TRBJ2-3	ASSDEGEDTQY
TRBV12-3/TRBV12-4	TRBJ1-6	ASSRNREPLH
TRBV12-3/TRBV12-4	TRBJ2-1	ASSLYGRQF
TRBV3-1	TRBJ2-5	ASSQGLAGDQETQY
TRBV11-2	TRBJ2-6	ASSFMMREGNVSGANVLT
TRBV20-1	TRBJ2-5	SARDGGRGEETQY
TRBV6-5	TRBJ1-2	ASSRIGAELNYGYT
TRBV5-1	TRBJ2-1	ASIANNEQF
TRBV28	TRBJ2-4	ASSLSAKNIQY
TRBV29-1	TRBJ1-2	SVTGAGYT
TRBV29-1	TRBJ2-2	SVEIPYRANTGELF
TRBV27	TRBJ2-1	ASSLTVVSYNEQF
TRBV10-2	TRBJ2-3	ASGSGRLAGASTDTQY
TRBV7-9	TRBJ1-4	ASSQTNEKLF
TRBV12-3/TRBV12-4	TRBJ2-1	ASRDDSGGYNEQF
TRBV11-2	TRBJ2-7	ASSSRATGEQY
TRBV7-6	TRBJ2-1	ASSLVVGTFTYNEQF
TRBV7-8	TRBJ1-6	ASSLDIGVYNSPLH
TRBV27	TRBJ2-5	ASSRGAWETQY
TRBV5-1	TRBJ2-5	ASSTRTSGDSETQY
TRBV7-7	TRBJ2-1	ASSLGRWGDNEQF
TRBV4-1	TRBJ2-7	ASSTRLAGLYEQY
TRBV29-1	TRBJ2-5	SVKLFQETQY
TRBV18	TRBJ2-7	ASSPPDRPSYEQY
TRBV15	TRBJ1-6	ATSRDTARRGIH
TRBV4-1	TRBJ1-5	ASSQGVENQPQH
TRBV6-2/TRBV6-3	TRBJ2-7	ASSQNRQGPYEQY
TRBV7-3	TRBJ2-1	ASSLGGVSNLNEQF
TRBV7-6	TRBJ2-3	ASSLAVGGPTDTQY
TRBV7-4	TRBJ2-5	ASSLTGRGCQETQY
TRBV6-5	TRBJ2-1	ASMRGSYNEQF
TRBV9	TRBJ2-1	ASSVGHRVLSDEQF